This record looks at one TCR beta chain sequence and its context. Its antigen is not known. The source of the sample is a study of T-cell reconstitution after alpha-beta-depleted transplantation in children. The TCRbeta library incorporated unique molecular identifiers. One entry per CDR3 protein results from TCRdb running MiXCR on the PCR reads. The table lists around 130,000 distinct CDR3 sequences, about 9.9% of them singletons. Study conclusions and caveats: Expanded graft clones numbering several hundred reportedly gave rise to alpha-beta T cells about two months after transplant. T-cell numbers and diversity, one year after transplant, stemmed largely from T cells that were newly produced.

Specimen: PBMCs, mostly from graft donor cells, collected 180 days after TCRalphabeta/CD19-depleted stem cell transplant. The source of this sequence is a girl less than two years old who had a stem cell transplant for combined immunodeficiency, so the T cells may come from the graft donor.

CDR3 region: CSVERAYEQYF. In DNA, the CDR3 is TGCAGCGTTGAAAGAGCCTACGAGCAGTACTTC. The chain uses TRBV29-1 and TRBJ2-7; D is undetermined. The V gene's germline CDR1 is SQVTM and CDR2 ANQGSEA. The CDR3 runs to 11 residues. Trimming removed 2 bases from V and 2 bases from J, with 4 bases in between.